This T cell receptor (beta chain) was documented in a study of T-cell reconstitution after alpha-beta-depleted transplantation in children. This clonotype was detected once. Unique molecular identifiers were incorporated during preparation of the TCRbeta library. MiXCR, run by TCRdb on the PCR reads, gives a single entry per CDR3 protein. The table records about 980,000 distinct CDR3 sequences, roughly 31% of them present only once. This CDR3 comprises 16 residues. CDR1 LGHDT and CDR2 YNNKEL come from the germline V gene (reference sequence). After removal of 4 bases from V and 6 bases from J, the junction contained 10 bases not matched to a gene.

The chain recombines TRBV3-1 with TRBJ2-5, with TRBD2 identical over 11 bases. Here the sequenced sample was PBMCs, mostly from graft donor cells, taken 360 days after TCRalphabeta/CD19-depleted stem cell transplant. The clonotype was recovered from a boy younger than two who had a stem cell transplant for SCID, so the T cells may come from the graft donor. CDR3 region: CASSPRFSGGGQTQYF. As DNA, the CDR3 is TGTGCCAGCAGCCCCCGATTTAGCGGGGGGGGACAGACCCAGTACTTC.